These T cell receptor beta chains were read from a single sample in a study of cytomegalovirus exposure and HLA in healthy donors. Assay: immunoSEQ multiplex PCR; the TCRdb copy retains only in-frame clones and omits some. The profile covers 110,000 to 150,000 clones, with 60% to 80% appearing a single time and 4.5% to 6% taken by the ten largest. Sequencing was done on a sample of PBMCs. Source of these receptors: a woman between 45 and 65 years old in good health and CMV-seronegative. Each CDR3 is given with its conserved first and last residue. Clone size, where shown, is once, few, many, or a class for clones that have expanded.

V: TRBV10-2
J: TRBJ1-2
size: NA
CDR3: CASSEWARANYGYTF

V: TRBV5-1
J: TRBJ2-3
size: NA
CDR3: CASSLVGATDTQYF

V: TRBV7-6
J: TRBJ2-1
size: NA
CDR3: CASSFTGVEQFF

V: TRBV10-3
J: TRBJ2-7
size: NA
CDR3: CAIRGTSGGPPYEQYF

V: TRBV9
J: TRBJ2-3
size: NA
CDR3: CASSVLAGDLGDTQYF

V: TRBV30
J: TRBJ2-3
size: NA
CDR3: CAWRSPGGADTQYF

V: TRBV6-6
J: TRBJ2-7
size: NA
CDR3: CASSADSYEQYF

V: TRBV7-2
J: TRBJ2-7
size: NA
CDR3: CASSSRQGLAYEQYF

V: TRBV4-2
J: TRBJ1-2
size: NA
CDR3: CASSQRVTNYGYTF

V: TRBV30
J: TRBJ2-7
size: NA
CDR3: CAWSGTGGQEYF

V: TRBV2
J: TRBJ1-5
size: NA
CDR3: CASRTERISNQPQHF

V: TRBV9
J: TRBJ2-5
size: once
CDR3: CASSVGGGQQETQYF

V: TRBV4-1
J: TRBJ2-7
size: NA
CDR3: CASSQSRTSSYEQYF

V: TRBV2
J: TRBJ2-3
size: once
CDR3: CARRLAGGPNTDTQYF

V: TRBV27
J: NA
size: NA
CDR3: CASSLFGGAHFYEQYF

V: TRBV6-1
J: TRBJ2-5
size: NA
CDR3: CASKEVGGTGGAQYF

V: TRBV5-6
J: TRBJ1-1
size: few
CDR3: CASSGGVFATEAFF

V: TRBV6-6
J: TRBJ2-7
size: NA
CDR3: CASSYSTSGGLEQYF

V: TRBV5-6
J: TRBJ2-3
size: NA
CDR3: CASSSKGQYLGDTQYF

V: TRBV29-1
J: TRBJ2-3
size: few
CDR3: CSVHGGADTQYF

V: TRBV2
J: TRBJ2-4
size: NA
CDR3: CASAGLAKNIQYF

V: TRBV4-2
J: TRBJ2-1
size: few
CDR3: CASSQDPRGGPQFF